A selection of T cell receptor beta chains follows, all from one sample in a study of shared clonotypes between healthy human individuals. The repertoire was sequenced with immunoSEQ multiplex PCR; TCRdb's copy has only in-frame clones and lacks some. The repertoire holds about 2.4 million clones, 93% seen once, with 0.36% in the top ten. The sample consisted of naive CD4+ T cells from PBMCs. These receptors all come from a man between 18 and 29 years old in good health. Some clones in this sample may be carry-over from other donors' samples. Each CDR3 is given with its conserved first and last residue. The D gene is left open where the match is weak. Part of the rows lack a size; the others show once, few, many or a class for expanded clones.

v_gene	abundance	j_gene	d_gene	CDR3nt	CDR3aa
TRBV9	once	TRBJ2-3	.	TGTGCCAGCAGCGTAGACAGGGCTAGCGGCACAGATACGCAGTATTTT	CASSVDRASGTDTQYF
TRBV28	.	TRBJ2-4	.	TGTGCCAGCAGTTTACCGACAGCAAACATTCAGTACTTC	CASSLPTANIQYF
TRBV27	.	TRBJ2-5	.	TGTGCCAGCAGTTTATTGGAGGGGGCTAGGGAGACCCAGTACTTC	CASSLLEGARETQYF
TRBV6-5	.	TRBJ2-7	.	TGTGCCAGCAATAAAGGGGGGTCCCGAACCTACGAGCAGTACTTC	CASNKGGSRTYEQYF
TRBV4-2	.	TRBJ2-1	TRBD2	TGTGCCAGCAGCTCCCTAGCGGGTAGCTCCTACAATGAGCAGTTCTTC	CASSSLAGSSYNEQFF
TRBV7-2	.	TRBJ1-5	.	TGTGCCAGCAGCTTAGAAAGACTGCCAAGGAGCAATCAGCCCCAGCATTTT	CASSLERLPRSNQPQHF
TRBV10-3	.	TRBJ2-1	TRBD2	TGTGCCATCAGTGCCGACTCGACTAGCGGGGGTTCCTACAATGAGCAGTTCTTC	CAISADSTSGGSYNEQFF
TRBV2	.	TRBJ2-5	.	TGTGCCAGCAGTGAGGCCACCGAGGGGACCCAGTACTTC	CASSEATEGTQYF
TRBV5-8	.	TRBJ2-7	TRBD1	TGTGCCAGCAGCTACGCCGGGACAGGCCGCTACGAGCAGTACTTC	CASSYAGTGRYEQYF
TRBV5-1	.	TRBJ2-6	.	TGCGCCAGCAGCTTGGCTTCCGGGGAGGCCAACGTCCTGACTTTC	CASSLASGEANVLTF
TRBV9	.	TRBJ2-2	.	TGTGCCAGCAGCGCAGGGGACGGGGAGCTGTTTTTT	CASSAGDGELFF
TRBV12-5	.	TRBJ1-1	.	TGTGCTAGTGGTTTGGGTTTGGGGGTAAGCACTGAAGCTTTCTTT	CASGLGLGVSTEAFF
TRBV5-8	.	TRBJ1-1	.	TGTGCCAGCAGCCTACACCTTTGGAACACTGAAGCTTTCTTT	CASSLHLWNTEAFF
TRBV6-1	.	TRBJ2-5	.	TGTGCCAGCAGTGATTTAGGTGGGAGAGAAGAGACCCAGTACTTC	CASSDLGGREETQYF
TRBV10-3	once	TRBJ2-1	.	TGTGCCATCAGTGAACGGGACTACAATGAGCAGTTCTTC	CAISERDYNEQFF
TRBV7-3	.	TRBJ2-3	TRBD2	TGTGCCAGCAGCTTAATAGGACTAGCGGGAGGGAGAGGAACGCAGTATTTT	CASSLIGLAGGRGTQYF
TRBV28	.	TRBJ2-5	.	TGTGCCAGCAGTCCGGGAATGGAAGGGTGGGGCCAAGAGACCCAGTACTTC	CASSPGMEGWGQETQYF
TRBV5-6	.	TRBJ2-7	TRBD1	TGTGCCAGCAGCGCGGGACAGGGCTCTTACGAGCAGTACTTC	CASSAGQGSYEQYF
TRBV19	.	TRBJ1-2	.	TGTGCCAGTAGTATAGAGGTCCGGGAAGGTACGATACATGGCTACACCTTC	CASSIEVREGTIHGYTF
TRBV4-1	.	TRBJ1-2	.	TGCGCCAGCAGCCAAGGTCCGGGCTATGGCTACACCTTC	CASSQGPGYGYTF
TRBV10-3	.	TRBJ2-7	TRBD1	TGTGCCATCAGTGCTCACGGACAGGGAACCTACGAGCAGTACTTC	CAISAHGQGTYEQYF
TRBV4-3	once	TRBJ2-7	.	TGCGCCAGCAGTCGGGACGAGACCTACGAGCAGTACTTC	CASSRDETYEQYF
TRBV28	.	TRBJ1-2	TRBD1	TGTGCCAGCAGATCAGGGGGCATGTATGGCTACACCTTC	CASRSGGMYGYTF
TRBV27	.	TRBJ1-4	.	TGTGCCAGCAGACCCCAGGGTATTGTAGCAACTAATGAAAAACTGTTTTTT	CASRPQGIVATNEKLFF
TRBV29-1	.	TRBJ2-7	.	TGCAGCGTTGATACACCTACCTACGAGCAGTACTTC	CSVDTPTYEQYF
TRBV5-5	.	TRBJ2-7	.	TGTGCCAGCAGCTTTGCAGGGCTATGGTACGAGCAGTACTTC	CASSFAGLWYEQYF
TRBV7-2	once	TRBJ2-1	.	TGTGCCAGCAGCTCGTCCGGGACACCCTACAATGAGCAGTTCTTC	CASSSSGTPYNEQFF
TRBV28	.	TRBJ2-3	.	TGTGCCAGCAGCCCCCAATGGGAGGTACCCAGGGTCGGAGATACGCAGTATTTT	CASSPQWEVPRVGDTQYF
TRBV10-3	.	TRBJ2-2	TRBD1	TGTGCCATCAGTGAACAACAGGGGGGCACCGGGGAGCTGTTTTTT	CAISEQQGGTGELFF
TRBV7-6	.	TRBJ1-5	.	TGTGCCAGCAGCTTAGCAGTAGGAAATCAGCCCCAGCATTTT	CASSLAVGNQPQHF
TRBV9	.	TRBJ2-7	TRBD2	TGTGCCAGCAGCGTAGGCCCAGCGGGAGATTCCTACGAGCAGTACTTC	CASSVGPAGDSYEQYF
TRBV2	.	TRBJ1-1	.	TGTGCCAGCAGCGGACGGGGAGGGAACACTGAAGCTTTCTTT	CASSGRGGNTEAFF
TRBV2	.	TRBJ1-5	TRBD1	TGTGCCAGCAGTGAAGGATTGGCAGGGGGTATGCCCCAGCATTTT	CASSEGLAGGMPQHF
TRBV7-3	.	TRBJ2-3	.	TGTGCCAGCAGCCAGGGGTCTGCCTACTTCGATACGCAGTATTTT	CASSQGSAYFDTQYF
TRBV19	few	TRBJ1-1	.	TGTGCCAGTAGTATCGTTTCGAGGATGGGGTCTGAAGCTTTCTTT	CASSIVSRMGSEAFF
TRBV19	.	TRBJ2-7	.	TGTGCCAGTAGTATGCGTAGTGCCCACGAGCAGTACTTC	CASSMRSAHEQYF
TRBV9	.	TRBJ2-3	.	TGTGCCAGCAGCGTAGTGGGGGGAAGCACAGATACGCAGTATTTT	CASSVVGGSTDTQYF
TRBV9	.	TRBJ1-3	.	TGTGCCAGCAGCCCCGGAAAGGGGACGAGCTCTGGAAACACCATATATTTT	CASSPGKGTSSGNTIYF
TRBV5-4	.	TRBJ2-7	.	TGTGCCAGCAGTGATTACAGGAGGGCGGATGAGCAGTACTTC	CASSDYRRADEQYF
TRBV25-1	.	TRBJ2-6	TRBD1	TGTGCCAGCATATCCGGGACAGGGGTCTCTGGGGCCAACGTCCTGACTTTC	CASISGTGVSGANVLTF
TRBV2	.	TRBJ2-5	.	TGTGCCAGCAGTGGTAGACAGGACCAAGAGACCCAGTACTTC	CASSGRQDQETQYF
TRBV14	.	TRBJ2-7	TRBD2	TGTGCCAGCAGCCAAGATCGACTAGCGACACTCTACGAGCAGTACTTC	CASSQDRLATLYEQYF
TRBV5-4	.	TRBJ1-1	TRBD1	TGTGCCAGCAGCTTGCACCGGGACAGGGGGCGAGTTATCACTGAAGCTTTCTTT	CASSLHRDRGRVITEAFF
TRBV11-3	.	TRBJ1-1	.	TGTGCCAGCAGCGTTCGGGCAGGGGCTACTAACACTGAAGCTTTCTTT	CASSVRAGATNTEAFF
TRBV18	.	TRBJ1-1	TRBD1	TGTGCCAGCTCACCACGTTCTGACAGGGGAGGCACTGAAGCTTTCTTT	CASSPRSDRGGTEAFF
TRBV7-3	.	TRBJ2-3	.	TGTGCCAGCTCAAAGTGGGGCGGGCCCACAGATACGCAGTATTTT	CASSKWGGPTDTQYF
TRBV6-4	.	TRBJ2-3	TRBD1	TGTGCCAGCGAATTAAGGCGGACAGGGCGGATCACAGATACGCAGTATTTT	CASELRRTGRITDTQYF
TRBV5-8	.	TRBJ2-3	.	TGTGCCAGCAGCCGGCGGGCAGGGAAGGAGAATACGCAGTATTTT	CASSRRAGKENTQYF
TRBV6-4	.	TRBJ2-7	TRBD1	TGTGCCAGCAGTGTTGGGACAGGGGTCGGCGAGCAGTACTTC	CASSVGTGVGEQYF
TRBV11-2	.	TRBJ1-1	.	TGTGCCAGCAGCTTAGATCAGTTAGGGGGAATGAACACTGAAGCTTTCTTT	CASSLDQLGGMNTEAFF
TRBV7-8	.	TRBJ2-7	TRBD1	TGTGCCAGCAGCTTTACCGGGACAGGGATCCACGAGCAGTACTTC	CASSFTGTGIHEQYF
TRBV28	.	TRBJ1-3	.	TGTGCCAGCAGACGCCGTAGGGTCGCTGGAAACACCATATATTTT	CASRRRRVAGNTIYF
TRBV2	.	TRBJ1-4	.	TGTGCCAGCAGGGGCGCTGTTGGGTTTAATGAAAAACTGTTTTTT	CASRGAVGFNEKLFF
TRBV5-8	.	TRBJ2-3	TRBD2	TGTGCCAGCAGCTTGGGGGGGAGGGCAGATACGCAGTATTTT	CASSLGGRADTQYF
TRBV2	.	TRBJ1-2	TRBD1	TGTGCCAGCAAAGGACAGGGGGCGACTAATGGCTACACCTTC	CASKGQGATNGYTF